This TCR beta chain was documented in a study of human T cells and chemical hapten exposure. Whole-study context: An area of 2 cm by 2 cm on upper inner arm skin received 2% DPC for sensitization.

TCRdb analysed the RACE reads with MiXCR anew, one entry per CDR3 protein. In the table there are about 59,000 distinct CDR3 sequences, about 10% of which are singletons. Many counts were recorded for this clonotype. What it recognizes is unknown. Study results and caveats: TCRs exceeding 1 in 1000 frequency stayed unchanged with DPC sensitization. Versus controls, significantly more large CDR3 similarity clusters arose from expanded TCRs.

The CDR3 loop spans 17 amino acids. V lost 0 bases and J lost 3; bases outside the gene matches: 6. Germline V gives CDR1 LGHNA, CDR2 YSLEER. Time point of the sample: pre-sensitization, week 0. Treatment in this sample: therapeutic diphenylcyclopropenone sensitization with weekly scalp DPC. Total RNA came from unfractionated whole blood. The sequence came from a woman aged 40 to 55 with alopecia areata. Some clones in this sample may be carry-over from other donors' samples. This rearrangement joins TRBV4-3 to TRBJ1-1; TRBD1 aligns across 11 bases. The input for sequencing was whole blood, taken in connection with sensitization to the hapten diphenylcyclopropenone (DPC). The CDR3 sequence: CASSQDLDRGQDTEAFF. The CDR3 coding sequence is TGCGCCAGCAGCCAAGATCTGGACAGGGGGCAGGACACTGAAGCTTTCTTT.